The table lists the clone carrying this T cell receptor (beta chain) with a count of one. The data belong to a study of shared clonotypes between healthy human individuals. At the deep level, the assay was run. Sequencing was performed with immunoSEQ multiplex PCR; in TCRdb, only in-frame clones are kept and a portion is missing. This sample carries some 1,400,000 clones, around 97% of them seen once, and the ten largest clones take 0.95% to 1.5%. Recent acute infections and vaccinations were absent in the healthy HIV-negative adult donors. CD4+ cells were split into CD45RA+ naive and CD45RA-negative memory subsets. Germline V gene data show CDR1 as SGDLS and CDR2 as YYNGEE. CDR3 length: 15 amino acids. With 4 bases removed from V and 8 bases from J, the gap between germline ends came to 21 bases.

The sequence came from a man younger than 40 in good health. Sequenced: naive CD4+ T cells sorted from blood. Subset indicated: CD45RA+ positively selected. This rearrangement joins TRBV9 to TRBJ1-1, with D possibly matching TRBD1 (5 bases). CDR3: CASSPEWGSPGEAFF. The CDR3 nucleotides are TGTGCCAGCAGCCCTGAATGGGGGTCCCCGGGGGAAGCTTTCTTT.